This is a list of T cell receptor beta chains from one sample in a study of chemoradiotherapy in HPV16-positive cancers. Clones were read by immunoSEQ multiplex PCR, and TCRdb kept only the in-frame ones, dropping some. Of more than 3,000 clones in the sample, about 88% were seen once. Here the sequenced sample was tumor tissue, taken from a patient who underwent chemoradiotherapy. The source of these receptors is a human donor with HPV-associated anogenital cancer. Both conserved end residues are part of each CDR3. D genes are given only for firm matches. A clone size is listed for some rows: how often the clone was seen (once, few, many), or a class if it is expanded.

cdr3_nt,cdr3_aa,v_call,d_call,clone_size,j_call
TGTGCCAGCCGGCGGGCAAACTCCTACAATGAGCAGTTCTTC,CASRRANSYNEQFF,TRBV5-6,.,once,TRBJ2-1
TGTGCCAGCAGCTTGCAGAGTGTCGCTGAGCAGTTCTTC,CASSLQSVAEQFF,TRBV5-4,.,few,TRBJ2-1
TGCGCCAGCAGCTTTGACGGGAACATTGGAGAGACCCAGTACTTC,CASSFDGNIGETQYF,TRBV5-1,.,.,TRBJ2-5
TGTGCCATCAGTGAGTCGATTAGCACGGGCTCCTACGAGCAGTACTTC,CAISESISTGSYEQYF,TRBV10-3,.,.,TRBJ2-7
TGTGCCAGCAGCCCTTCTAGGACTGTACAAGAGACCCAGTACTTC,CASSPSRTVQETQYF,TRBV7-9,.,.,TRBJ2-5
TGTGCCAGCAGTTTATGGGGTAGCGGGATACTTTGGAATGAGCAGTTCTTC,CASSLWGSGILWNEQFF,TRBV27,TRBD2,.,TRBJ2-1
TGTGCCAGCAGTCAGGACACAGATACGCAGTATTTT,CASSQDTDTQYF,TRBV28,.,few,TRBJ2-3
TGCGCCAGCAGCCAAGATCTGGGCGGGTCAGGGGGCAGAGATACGCAGTATTTT,CASSQDLGGSGGRDTQYF,TRBV4-3,TRBD1,.,TRBJ2-3
TGTGCCAGCAACAATCTCTTACAAGGGGTAAACACCATATATTTT,CASNNLLQGVNTIYF,TRBV11-2,.,.,TRBJ1-3
TGTGCCAGCTCACCACGCGGGTGTCGGGGGCCTAGCAATGAGCAGTTCTTC,CASSPRGCRGPSNEQFF,TRBV18,.,once,TRBJ2-1
TGTGCCAGCAGCCAGGCGAGGACAGGGGGCTTCTACGAGCAGTACTTC,CASSQARTGGFYEQYF,TRBV4-2,TRBD1,.,TRBJ2-7
TGTGCCAGCAGCTTAAAACGACAAGCGGGCTGGGAGCAGTACTTC,CASSLKRQAGWEQYF,TRBV7-3,.,.,TRBJ2-7
TGTGCCAGCAGGAGTCCGGCAGATACGCAGTATTTT,CASRSPADTQYF,TRBV7-2,.,once,TRBJ2-3
TGTGCCAGCAGCCCGACTAGCGGCTCTGGCTACGAGCAGTACTTC,CASSPTSGSGYEQYF,TRBV4-2,TRBD2,.,TRBJ2-7
TGTGCCAGCAGCTTGGGACTAGCGGGAGCAAAGCAGTTCTTC,CASSLGLAGAKQFF,TRBV5-8,TRBD2,.,TRBJ2-1
TGCGCCAGCAGCCAAGAAGGGGCGGGGGAAAGGCAGGAGCAGTACTTC,CASSQEGAGERQEQYF,TRBV4-1,TRBD2,.,TRBJ2-7
TGCGCCAGCAGCTTGGGGGGCCCCTACAATGAGCAGTTCTTC,CASSLGGPYNEQFF,TRBV5-1,.,.,TRBJ2-1
TGTGCCAGCAGCGTACTGGGGCAGGGGGCGGCTGAGCAGTTCTTC,CASSVLGQGAAEQFF,TRBV9,TRBD1,.,TRBJ2-1
TGTGCCAGCAGTTACGGAGGCACTCAAAACATTCAGTACTTC,CASSYGGTQNIQYF,TRBV6-5,.,.,TRBJ2-4
TGTGCCAGCAGCTTAAGCGCTATCTCTGGGGCCAACGTCCTGACTTTC,CASSLSAISGANVLTF,TRBV7-9,.,.,TRBJ2-6
TGTGCCAGCAGCTTAGATATGAGGGGCGCAGAGGCTTTCTTT,CASSLDMRGAEAFF,TRBV11-2,.,.,TRBJ1-1
TGTGCCAGCAGTACATGGGACAGGCTGAACACTGAAGCTTTCTTT,CASSTWDRLNTEAFF,TRBV6-6,TRBD1,.,TRBJ1-1
TGTGCCAGCAGAGACGGGGTGGCTTATAATGAAAAACTGTTTTTT,CASRDGVAYNEKLFF,TRBV28,.,once,TRBJ1-4
TGTGCCAGCAGCTTCCTCGGGCGCCTAGCGGGAGGGTTGAGGGCCTACAATGAGCAGTTCTTC,CASSFLGRLAGGLRAYNEQFF,TRBV7-8,TRBD2,.,TRBJ2-1
TGTGCCAGCAGTTTTTTCCTAGCGGAAGAGACCCAGTACTTC,CASSFFLAEETQYF,TRBV28,TRBD2,.,TRBJ2-5
TGTGCCAGCGGCCGGACTCGCCACACAGATACGCAGTATTTT,CASGRTRHTDTQYF,TRBV11-3,.,.,TRBJ2-3
TGCAGTGCTAGTTTCGATACGCAGTATTTT,CSASFDTQYF,TRBV20-1,.,.,TRBJ2-3
TGTGCCAGCAGCCCAGACAGGGGGCAGGGGGAGCAGTACTTC,CASSPDRGQGEQYF,TRBV11-3,TRBD1,once,TRBJ2-7
TGTGCCAGCAGTGCCCTAGGGGCAGTGGGTTCCTACGAGCAGTACTTC,CASSALGAVGSYEQYF,TRBV6-1,.,.,TRBJ2-7
TGTGCCAGCAGCCCCAAGCCCCGGGACAACTCCGAATTCTTC,CASSPKPRDNSEFF,TRBV7-2,.,.,TRBJ2-1
TGTGCCAGCAGCGTAGGGGGGACGGAGAGTACAGGGATATATTTT,CASSVGGTESTGIYF,TRBV9,.,.,TRBJ1-3
TGTGCCAGCAGCTTAGCGTACCCATACGCCAATACGCAGTATTTT,CASSLAYPYANTQYF,TRBV7-6,.,.,TRBJ2-3
TGTGCCAGCAGGGAGACAGGGATCGTCGGCACTGAAGCTTTCTTT,CASRETGIVGTEAFF,TRBV7-2,TRBD1,.,TRBJ1-1
TGTGCCAGTAGTATAGGGACAGAGCCAGATACGCAGTATTTT,CASSIGTEPDTQYF,TRBV19,.,.,TRBJ2-3
TGTGCCAGCAGCTTAGAGGAGGCACCCCTCCACTTT,CASSLEEAPLHF,TRBV7-9,.,.,TRBJ1-6
TGTGCCAGCAGTTTCGGACAGACTTCCTACGAGCAGTACTTC,CASSFGQTSYEQYF,TRBV27,.,once,TRBJ2-7
TGTGCCAGCAGCCTAACAGGCGGGACTGAAGCTTTCTTT,CASSLTGGTEAFF,TRBV14,.,.,TRBJ1-1
TGCGCCAGCAGCCAAGATCTAGAGAGCTTTACAGATACGCAGTATTTT,CASSQDLESFTDTQYF,TRBV4-1,.,once,TRBJ2-3
TGTGCCAGCAGCTTGGGGGCGGAGGGGGGGAAAAACATTCAGTACTTC,CASSLGAEGGKNIQYF,TRBV5-4,.,.,TRBJ2-4
TGTGCCAGCACCCCCCCCGGGACAGGGGGCCGTGGCTACACCTTC,CASTPPGTGGRGYTF,TRBV9,TRBD1,.,TRBJ1-2
TGCGCCAGCAGCTCGACTTCTCTCTACAATGAGCAGTTCTTC,CASSSTSLYNEQFF,TRBV5-1,.,.,TRBJ2-1
TGTGCCAGCAGACTAGCTTGGGGGCAAGAGACCCAGTACTTC,CASRLAWGQETQYF,TRBV27,.,.,TRBJ2-5
TGTGCCAGCAGCTCCCCTCGCGGAGCGAACACCGGGGAGCTGTTTTTT,CASSSPRGANTGELFF,TRBV7-6,.,.,TRBJ2-2
TGCGCCAGCAGCCAAGGTCATGGGGATGAGCAGTTCTTC,CASSQGHGDEQFF,TRBV4-1,.,.,TRBJ2-1
TGTGCCAGCAGCCCCTTGGACAGGGGATACGAGCAGTACTTC,CASSPLDRGYEQYF,TRBV7-6,TRBD1,once,TRBJ2-7
TGTGCCAGCACCCCACAAGAGACCCAGTACTTC,CASTPQETQYF,TRBV2,.,.,TRBJ2-5
TGTGCCACCAGCAGAGAGAGGGGCTACGAGCAGTACTTC,CATSRERGYEQYF,TRBV15,.,once,TRBJ2-7